This T cell receptor (beta chain) appears in the sequencing data of a study of cytomegalovirus exposure and HLA in healthy donors. Study-wide points: The study flagged some 170 TCR beta chains as cytomegalovirus-associated. Three chains tied to CMV proved CMV antigen-specific in vitro. Rarity characterized most TCR sequences, yet some public TCRs appeared in many donors.

The method was immunoSEQ multiplex PCR; TCRdb's version includes in-frame clones alone and lacks a portion of them. The table lists 130,000 or so clones, over 75% of them singletons. Among the 120 subjects of the validation cohort, separate from the roughly 650-subject first cohort, were the donors. Germline values: CDR1 SGDLS, CDR2 YYNGEE. The ends were cut back, 0 bases at V and 7 bases at J, with 14 bases in the middle. The CDR3 runs to 16 residues. Of note for this clone: Its cognate antigen is unknown.

This receptor was obtained from a young woman in good health and CMV-seronegative. This sequence joins TRBV9 and TRBJ1-6; D perhaps matches TRBD1 (5 bases). Material for sequencing was PBMCs. DNA for the CDR3: TGTGCCAGCAGCGTAGACCCCCCAGGGAAGAATTCACCCCTCCACTTT. Encoded protein: CASSVDPPGKNSPLHF.